This T cell receptor (beta chain) originates from a study of regulatory dendritic cells for organ transplantation. General study results and limits: Between individuals, the alloreactive memory CD8+ T cell pool differed considerably. Memory T cells were less diverse than naive, with memory CD8+ most oligoclonal. Mature dendritic cells appeared to drive more memory CD8+ clonal expansion than regulatory ones.

About this clone itself: Its specificity is unknown.

Assay used: immunoSEQ multiplex PCR; TCRdb lists only in-frame clones, some missing. The sample holds under 30,000 clones, about 80% seen once. This TCR derives from a human donor in good health. Specimen: memory CD4+ T cells from blood. As for subset: CD45RO+ memory T cells.

DNA for the CDR3: TGTGCCAGCAGCCAAGGACAGGCCAGTCGGTATGGCTACACCTTC. This translates into CASSQGQASRYGYTF. V and J are TRBV4-2 and TRBJ1-2, with D possibly TRBD1 on 6 matching bases. The CDR3 runs to 15 residues. The germline gives CDR1 LGHNA, CDR2 YNFKEQ. V was clipped by 1 base and J by 5 bases, with 14 bases between them.